Sequencing of this TCR beta chain was carried out in a study of cytomegalovirus exposure and HLA in healthy donors. Notes on the study in general: A later analysis linked about 17,000 TCR beta sequences to HLA alleles at 0.05 false discovery rate. Presence/absence analysis assumed near-uniform sequencing depth across donors. It is likely that the observed cluster of highly shared sequence variants was a sequencing artifact. Most TCR sequences showed up rarely, but some public TCRs showed up in many donors.

A remark on this clone: The antigen is unknown.

Researchers ran the PCR with 60 Vbeta and 13 Jbeta primers. The method was immunoSEQ multiplex PCR; TCRdb's version includes in-frame clones alone and lacks a portion of them. The sample has roughly 100,000 clones; 79% are singletons. V was trimmed by 2 bases and J by 1 base, leaving 11 bases between them. Germline values: CDR1 MNHNY, CDR2 SVGAGI (reference sequence). CDR3 length equals 16 residues. Sequences were obtained from PBMCs. The receptor was derived from a man aged 50-59 years in good health and CMV-seropositive. V and J are TRBV6-6 and TRBJ2-2, with a tentative D call TRBD2 (6 bases). The CDR3 DNA reads TGTGCCAGCAGTTACCCGGACGGGAGGAACACCGGGGAGCTGTTTTTT. Its translation is CASSYPDGRNTGELFF.